These 16 T cell receptor beta chains share one sample of origin, sequenced in a study of blood T cell repertoires in COVID-19. TCRdb keeps only in-frame clones here, not all; method: immunoSEQ multiplex PCR. The table includes roughly 190,000 clones, roughly 85% detected once. Sequencing was carried out using peripheral blood. These receptors were obtained from a woman in her sixties with acute or convalescent COVID-19.

The V gene is TRBV10-3, the J gene TRBJ1-1, with 7 bases that match TRBD1. This CDR3 has 15 residues. In germline, CDR1 is ENHRY, CDR2 SYGVKD. Trimming cost V 0 bases and J 1 base; bases outside gene matches: 2. CDR3 DNA: TGTGCCATCAGTGAGTCGGGGACAGCGAACACTGAAGCTTTCTTT. Translated: CAISESGTANTEAFF.

The J gene is TRBJ2-7, the V gene TRBV25-1; TRBD2 matches at 8 bases. V shed 4 bases and J 3 bases; nucleotides not matched to a gene: 5. The CDR3 covers 14 residues. Germline loops: CDR1 MGHDK, CDR2 SYGVNS. CDR3 sequence (DNA): TGTGCCAGCAGTGTCCCGGGGGGGGTCTACGAGCAGTACTTC. Translated, it gives CASSVPGGVYEQYF.

The V call is TRBV5-1, the J call TRBJ2-1; 8 nucleotides line up with TRBD2. Germline CDR1 SGHRS, CDR2 YFSETQ. CDR3 size: 20 residues. V trimming: 4 bases; J trimming: 0 bases; junction bases outside the gene matches: 18. Here the CDR3 DNA reads TGCGCCAGCAGCCATACCTCTAGCGGGCTAATCCCCAGCTCCTACAATGAGCAGTTCTTC. Amino acids: CASSHTSSGLIPSSYNEQFF. The whole variable domain, remainder taken from reference TRBV5-1 and TRBJ2-1, is KAGVTQTPRYLIKTRGQQVTLSCSPISGHRSVSWYQQTPGQGLQFLFEYFSETQRNKGNFPGRFSGRQFSNSRSEMNVSTLELGDSALYLCASSHTSSGLIPSSYNEQFFGPGTRLTVL.

The rearrangement uses TRBV30 and TRBJ1-2; 8 positions agree with TRBD1. The CDR3 sequence is 15 residues long. The V and J ends lost 0 bases and 7 bases, in that order; junction bases with no gene match: 10. Looked up from germline, CDR1 is GTSNPN and CDR2 is SVGIG (reference sequence). The CDR3 is CAWSVGGTGSSGYTF. As DNA, the CDR3 is TGTGCCTGGAGTGTCGGGGGGACAGGATCGTCTGGCTACACCTTC.

This chain links TRBV11-2 with TRBJ2-7; 8 bases line up with TRBD2. After removal of 3 bases from V and 3 bases from J, the junction contained 4 bases not matched to a gene. Per the germline V gene, CDR1 is SGHAT and CDR2 is FQNNGV. The CDR3 contains 14 residues. The CDR3, as DNA: TGTGCCAGCAGCTTGAGTAGCGGGGTCTACGAGCAGTACTTC. Its translation: CASSLSSGVYEQYF.

The gene calls are TRBV9 and TRBJ1-4, with D possibly matching TRBD1 (6 bases). The CDR3 has 15 residues. From germline, CDR1 is SGDLS and CDR2 YYNGEE. Trimming removed 2 bases from V and 5 bases from J, with 13 bases in between. In DNA, the CDR3 is TGTGCCAGCAGCGTGGACAGCGTTCCAAATGAAAAACTGTTTTTT. Protein: CASSVDSVPNEKLFF.

The chain's CDR3 is CASSWKGALGYEQYF. The CDR3 nucleotides are TGTGCCAGCAGCTGGAAGGGAGCCCTTGGGTACGAGCAGTACTTC. The chain uses TRBV5-4 and TRBJ2-7; D is possibly TRBD2 (5 bases). Germline CDR1 SGHNT, CDR2 YYREEE (reference sequence). The CDR3 is 15 residues long. The V end was cut by 3 bases, the J end by 4 bases, with 17 bases between.

V and J are TRBV11-3 and TRBJ1-2; tentatively, D is TRBD1 (5 bases). CDR1 and CDR2 from the germline V gene are SGHNT and YENEEA. This CDR3 contains 15 residues. V was cut by 2 bases and J by 3 bases, with 13 bases left in between. The CDR3 nucleotides read TGTGCCAGCAGCTTATTCAAAGGGGCCCACTATGGCTACACCTTC. Amino acid sequence: CASSLFKGAHYGYTF. The full variable domain, its missing parts supplied by reference TRBV11-3 and TRBJ1-2, is EAGVVQSPRYKIIEKKQPVAFWCNPISGHNTLYWYLQNLGQGPELLIRYENEEAVDDSQLPKDRFSAERLKGVDSTLKIQPAELGDSAVYLCASSLFKGAHYGYTFGSGTRLTVV.

This clone was counted once. The chain uses TRBV2 and TRBJ1-2; tentatively, D is TRBD1 (6 bases). Germline lookup yields CDR1 SNHLY and CDR2 FYNNEI. V lost 7 bases, J lost 3 bases, and 18 bases lay in between. This CDR3 has 15 amino acids. CDR3: CASIVQGLGDYGYTF. In nucleotides, the CDR3 is TGTGCCAGCATTGTACAGGGATTGGGGGACTATGGCTACACCTTC.

V gene TRBV19 combines with J gene TRBJ1-2; 11 bases line up with TRBD1. CDR3 size: 17 residues. The ends lost 5 bases at V and 5 bases at J; junction bases unmatched: 13. The germline V gene encodes CDR1 LNHDA and CDR2 SQIVND (reference sequence). CDR3 residues: CASSSQGQGVPHYGYTF. CDR3 coding DNA: TGTGCCAGTAGTTCCCAGGGACAGGGGGTTCCTCATTATGGCTACACCTTC.

The chain combines TRBV6-5 with TRBJ1-6; possible D gene TRBD1, 6 bases. Trimming cost V 6 bases and J 7 bases, with 10 bases left between them. The CDR3 runs 13 residues. Germline CDR1 is MNHEY and CDR2 is SVGAGI. The CDR3 is CASRADRNSPLHF. For the CDR3, the DNA is TGTGCCAGCAGGGCAGACAGGAATTCACCCCTCCACTTT.

This chain links TRBV27 with TRBJ1-5, with D possibly TRBD1 on 5 matching bases. This CDR3 region has 13 residues. Per the germline V gene, CDR1 is MNHEY and CDR2 is SMNVEV (reference sequence). V dropped 3 bases and J dropped 7 bases, with 10 bases sitting between them. The CDR3 spells CASSLFQGQPQHF. In DNA form, the CDR3 reads TGTGCCAGCAGTTTGTTCCAGGGCCAGCCCCAGCATTTT.

This chain uses TRBV25-1 with TRBJ2-1; D might be TRBD2 (5 bases). The germline V gene has CDR1 MGHDK and CDR2 SYGVNS. The CDR3 totals 10 residues. The V end was cut by 10 bases, the J end by 9 bases, with 10 bases between. The CDR3, as DNA: TGTGCCACCGGGGATGGTGAGCAGTTCTTC. Translated: CATGDGEQFF.

The genes are TRBV3-1 (or the pseudogene TRBV3-2) and TRBJ1-2, with unresolved D. Trimming removed 0 bases from V and 7 bases from J, with 15 bases in between. There are 15 residues in the CDR3. The germline CDR1 and CDR2 sequences are LGHDT and YNNKEL (reference sequence). CDR3 sequence: CASSQDPIGSAGYTF. The CDR3 nucleotides are TGTGCCAGCAGCCAAGACCCGATTGGCTCTGCTGGCTACACCTTC.

The genes are TRBV7-3 and TRBJ2-2; TRBD2 agrees at 10 bases. This CDR3 contains 16 residues. Trimming removed 8 bases from V and 1 base from J; junction bases left unmatched: 7. Germline CDR1 reads SGHTA; CDR2 reads FQGTGA. The CDR3 sequence is CASGRASGRNTGELFF. The DNA for the CDR3 is TGTGCCAGCGGTCGGGCTAGCGGGAGGAACACCGGGGAGCTGTTTTTT.

The rearrangement joins TRBV3-1 (or the pseudogene TRBV3-2) to TRBJ1-1; the D gene is possibly TRBD1 (5 bases). CDR3 length: 14 amino acids. CDR1 is LGHDT and CDR2 is YNNKEL in the germline V gene (reference sequence). Trimming shortened V by 1 base and J by 5 bases, and 11 bases separated the two germline ends. CDR3 sequence (DNA): TGTGCCAGCAGCCAAGCGCAGGGAGGGACTGAAGCTTTCTTT. This sequence encodes CASSQAQGGTEAFF.